This T cell receptor (beta chain) was sequenced during a study of CD8+ T cells in alopecia areata. Study overall: Patients in the treated group were given tofacitinib by mouth, 5 to 10 mg twice a day. Overall study results and limits: Scalp sample sequencing also detects resident alphabeta T cells of normal skin.

RNA was isolated and reverse transcribed to cDNA, the sequencing template. The assay was immunoSEQ multiplex PCR, and TCRdb's table has in-frame clones only and misses some. There are 180,000 or so clones in the sample; roughly 65% occur only once, and roughly 1.7% lies in the top ten. Patients with alopecia areata provided lesional scalp punch biopsies as well as peripheral blood. Of note for this clone: Antigen specificity is unknown.

Germline lookup yields CDR1 SGHVS and CDR2 FQNEAQ. The V end lost 6 bases, the J end lost 2 bases, and 19 bases lay between the germline ends. This CDR3 has 16 residues. The origin of this receptor is a human donor with alopecia areata. The sample here was CD4+ T cells sorted from blood, taken at week 0. This chain links TRBV7-8 with TRBJ2-5; a possible D gene is TRBD2 (5 bases). Written as DNA, the CDR3 is TGTGCCAGCAGGACATACGCGCCCGGGGAGCAAGAGACCCAGTACTTC. Translation gives CASRTYAPGEQETQYF.